The 7 T cell receptor beta chains below were found in one sample sequenced in a study of monozygotic twins with inflammatory bowel disease. TCRdb re-called the 5' RACE reads; one entry per CDR3 protein, DNA not given. Found here are roughly 300,000 distinct CDR3 sequences; the top ten clones hold 5.6%. Sequences were obtained from blood. These TCRs come from a human donor with ulcerative colitis or Crohn's disease, or a healthy co-twin of an affected twin (not recorded which).

The V gene is TRBV20-1, the J gene TRBJ2-3. The CDR3 sequence is 14 residues long. CDR1 DFQATT and CDR2 SNEGSKA come from the germline V gene (reference sequence). The CDR3 spells CSARVPSRTDTQYF.

This chain joins TRBV4-2 and TRBJ2-7; the TCRdb D gene call, TRBD2, has no DNA to confirm it. The CDR3 spans 14 residues. Germline CDR1 is LGHNA and CDR2 is YNFKEQ. This chain's CDR3 is CASSQDQLAYEQYF.

The chain joins TRBV28 to TRBJ1-5. This CDR3 is 15 amino acids long. Looked up from germline, CDR1 is MDHEN and CDR2 is SYDVKM. The CDR3 is CASSLKGYSNQPQHF.

The V and J genes are TRBV5-1 and TRBJ2-3; TCRdb picks TRBD2, but there is no DNA to check that call. Germline CDR1 and CDR2: SGHRS and YFSETQ. This CDR3 has 16 residues. The CDR3 protein is CASSLVISGGTDTQYF.

The rearrangement joins TRBV6-2 or TRBV6-3 to TRBJ1-6; TCRdb picks TRBD1, but there is no DNA to check that call. This CDR3 region has 14 residues. The germline CDR1 and CDR2 sequences are MNHEY and SVGEGT. The CDR3 region is CASRISGSRSPLHF.

The chain joins TRBV5-4 to TRBJ2-2; absent DNA, TCRdb's TRBD1 call cannot be checked. The CDR3 extends over 14 amino acids. Germline-derived CDR1 and CDR2 are SGHNT and YYREEE (reference sequence). The CDR3: CASSLDRGHGELFF.

This rearrangement joins TRBV9 to TRBJ2-3. In germline, CDR1 is SGDLS, CDR2 YYNGEE. The CDR3 is made up of 15 amino acids. The CDR3 is CASSVAPASTDTQYF.